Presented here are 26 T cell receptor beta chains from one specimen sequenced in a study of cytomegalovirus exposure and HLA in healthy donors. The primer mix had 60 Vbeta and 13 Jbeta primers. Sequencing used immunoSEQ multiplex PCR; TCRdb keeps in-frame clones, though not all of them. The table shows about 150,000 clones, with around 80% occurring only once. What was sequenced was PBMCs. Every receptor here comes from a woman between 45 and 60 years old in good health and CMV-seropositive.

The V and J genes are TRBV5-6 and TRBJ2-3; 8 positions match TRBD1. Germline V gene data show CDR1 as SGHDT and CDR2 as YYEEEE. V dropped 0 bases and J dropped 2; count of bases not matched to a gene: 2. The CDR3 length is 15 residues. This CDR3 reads CASSLGQGNTDTQYF. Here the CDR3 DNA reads TGTGCCAGCAGCTTGGGACAGGGGAACACAGATACGCAGTATTTT.

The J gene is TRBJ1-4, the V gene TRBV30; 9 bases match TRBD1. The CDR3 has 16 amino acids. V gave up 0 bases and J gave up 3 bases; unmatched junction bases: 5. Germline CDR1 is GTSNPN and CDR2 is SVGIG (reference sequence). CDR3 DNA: TGTGCCTGGAGTGTGGGACAGGGCTGGGCTAATGAAAAACTGTTTTTT. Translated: CAWSVGQGWANEKLFF.

The DNA of the CDR3 is TGTGCCAGCAGTCAGTATAGCAATCAGCCCCAGCATTTT. Residues: CASSQYSNQPQHF. The chain links TRBV2 to TRBJ1-5; D ambiguous. V lost 5 bases to trimming and J lost 0 bases, with 5 bases between them. Looked up from germline, CDR1 is SNHLY and CDR2 is FYNNEI. This CDR3 is built from 13 residues.

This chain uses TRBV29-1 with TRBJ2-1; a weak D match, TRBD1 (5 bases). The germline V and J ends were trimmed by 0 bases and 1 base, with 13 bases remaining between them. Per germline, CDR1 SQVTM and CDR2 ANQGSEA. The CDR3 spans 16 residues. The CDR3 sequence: CSVEDPTGNSYNEQFF. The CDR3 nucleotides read TGCAGCGTTGAAGATCCTACAGGCAATTCCTACAATGAGCAGTTCTTC.

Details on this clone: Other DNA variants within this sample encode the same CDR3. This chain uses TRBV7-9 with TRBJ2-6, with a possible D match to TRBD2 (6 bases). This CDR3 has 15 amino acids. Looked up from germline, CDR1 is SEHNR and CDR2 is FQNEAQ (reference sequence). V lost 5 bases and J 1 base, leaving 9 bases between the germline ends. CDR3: CASSPGRSGANVLTF. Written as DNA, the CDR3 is TGTGCCAGCAGCCCTGGGAGGTCTGGGGCCAACGTCCTGACTTTC.

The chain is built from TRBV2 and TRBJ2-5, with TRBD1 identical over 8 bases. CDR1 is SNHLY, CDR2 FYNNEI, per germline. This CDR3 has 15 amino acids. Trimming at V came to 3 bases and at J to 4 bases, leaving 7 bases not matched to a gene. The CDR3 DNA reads TGTGCCAGCAGTGAGGGACAGGTGATGGGAGAGACCCAGTACTTC. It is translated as CASSEGQVMGETQYF.

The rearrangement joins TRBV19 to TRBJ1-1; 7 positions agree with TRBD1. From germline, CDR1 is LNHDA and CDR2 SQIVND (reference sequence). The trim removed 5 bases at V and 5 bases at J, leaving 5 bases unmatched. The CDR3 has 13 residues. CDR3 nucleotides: TGTGCCAGTAGTCTCCAGGGACAGACTGAAGCTTTCTTT. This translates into CASSLQGQTEAFF.

The CDR3 region has the DNA TGTGCCAGCAGTGTACTAGCGGGAGGAGACGAGCAGTACTTC. Amino acid sequence: CASSVLAGGDEQYF. This chain connects TRBV2 to TRBJ2-5; 12 bases are a match to TRBD2. TRBJ2-7 explains the end of the DNA better; the J call may be wrong. CDR1 and CDR2 (germline): SNHLY, FYNNEI. This CDR3 has 14 amino acids.

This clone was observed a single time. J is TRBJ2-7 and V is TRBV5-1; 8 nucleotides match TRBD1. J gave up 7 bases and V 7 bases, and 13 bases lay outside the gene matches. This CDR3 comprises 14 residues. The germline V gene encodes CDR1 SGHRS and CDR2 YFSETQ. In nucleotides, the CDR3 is TGCGCCAGCTCCGTTACATCAGGGGGCTTGGAGCAGTACTTC. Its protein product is CASSVTSGGLEQYF.

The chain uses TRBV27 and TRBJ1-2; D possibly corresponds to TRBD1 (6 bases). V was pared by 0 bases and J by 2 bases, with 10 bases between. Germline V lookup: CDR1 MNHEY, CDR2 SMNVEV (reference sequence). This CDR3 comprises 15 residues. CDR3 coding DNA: TGTGCCAGCAGTTTATCCCCACAGGGAAACTATGGCTACACCTTC. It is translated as CASSLSPQGNYGYTF.

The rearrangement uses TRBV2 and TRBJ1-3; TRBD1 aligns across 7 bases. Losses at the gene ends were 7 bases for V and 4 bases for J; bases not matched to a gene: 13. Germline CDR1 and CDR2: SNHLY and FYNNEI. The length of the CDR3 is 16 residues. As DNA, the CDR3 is TGTGCCAGCAACGCGGTTCGGACAGGCCTAGGAAACACCATATATTTT. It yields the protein CASNAVRTGLGNTIYF.

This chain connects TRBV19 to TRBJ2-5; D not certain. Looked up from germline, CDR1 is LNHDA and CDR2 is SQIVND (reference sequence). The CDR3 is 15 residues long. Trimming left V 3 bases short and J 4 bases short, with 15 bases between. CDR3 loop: CASSIGVGARETQYF. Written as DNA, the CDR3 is TGTGCCAGTAGTATTGGAGTCGGAGCGAGAGAGACCCAGTACTTC.

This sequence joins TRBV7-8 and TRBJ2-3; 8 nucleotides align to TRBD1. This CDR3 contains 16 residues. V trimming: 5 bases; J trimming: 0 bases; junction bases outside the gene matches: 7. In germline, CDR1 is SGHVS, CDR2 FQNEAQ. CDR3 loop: CASSRHRQGSTDTQYF. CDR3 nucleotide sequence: TGTGCCAGCAGCCGACACCGACAGGGGAGCACAGATACGCAGTATTTT.

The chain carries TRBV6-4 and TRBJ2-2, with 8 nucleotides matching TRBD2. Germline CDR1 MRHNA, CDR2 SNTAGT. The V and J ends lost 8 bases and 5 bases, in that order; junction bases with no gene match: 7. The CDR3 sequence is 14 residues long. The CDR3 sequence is CASQDSGETGELFF. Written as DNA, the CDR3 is TGTGCCAGCCAGGATAGCGGGGAGACCGGGGAGCTGTTTTTT.

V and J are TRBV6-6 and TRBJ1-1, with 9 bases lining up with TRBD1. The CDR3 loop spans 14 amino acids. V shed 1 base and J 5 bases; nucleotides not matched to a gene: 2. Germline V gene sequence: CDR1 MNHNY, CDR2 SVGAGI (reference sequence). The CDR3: CASSYLGQGTEAFF. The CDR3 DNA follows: TGTGCCAGCAGTTACTTGGGACAGGGAACTGAAGCTTTCTTT.

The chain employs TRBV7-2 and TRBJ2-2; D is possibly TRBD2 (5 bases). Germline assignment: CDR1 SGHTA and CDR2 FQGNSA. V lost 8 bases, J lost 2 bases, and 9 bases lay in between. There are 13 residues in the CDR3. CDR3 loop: CASEGRNTGELFF. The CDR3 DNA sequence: TGTGCCAGCGAGGGCAGAAACACCGGGGAGCTGTTTTTT.

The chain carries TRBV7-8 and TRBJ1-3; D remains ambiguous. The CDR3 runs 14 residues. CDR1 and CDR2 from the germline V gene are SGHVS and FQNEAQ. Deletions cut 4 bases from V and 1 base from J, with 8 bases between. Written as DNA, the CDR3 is TGTGCCAGCAGCTCCAGGAATTCTGGAAACACCATATATTTT. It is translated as CASSSRNSGNTIYF.

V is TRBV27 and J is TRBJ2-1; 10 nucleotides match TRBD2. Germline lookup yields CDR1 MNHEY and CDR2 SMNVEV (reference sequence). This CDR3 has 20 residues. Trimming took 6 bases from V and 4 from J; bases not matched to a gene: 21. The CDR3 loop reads CASSVNHLGGAGGRYNEQFF. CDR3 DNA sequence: TGTGCCAGCAGCGTAAATCACCTCGGGGGAGCGGGAGGGAGGTACAATGAGCAGTTCTTC.

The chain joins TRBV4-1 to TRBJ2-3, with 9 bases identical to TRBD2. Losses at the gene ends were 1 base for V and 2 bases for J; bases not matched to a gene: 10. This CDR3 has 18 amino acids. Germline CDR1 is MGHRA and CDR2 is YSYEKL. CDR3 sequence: CASSQGSGGPLLTDTQYF. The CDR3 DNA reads TGCGCCAGCAGCCAAGGGAGCGGGGGGCCCCTACTCACAGATACGCAGTATTTT.

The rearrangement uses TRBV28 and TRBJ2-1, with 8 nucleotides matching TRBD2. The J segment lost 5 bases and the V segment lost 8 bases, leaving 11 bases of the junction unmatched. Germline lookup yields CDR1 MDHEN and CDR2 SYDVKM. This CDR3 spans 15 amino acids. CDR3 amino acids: CASHSSGSAHNEQFF. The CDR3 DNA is TGTGCCAGCCATTCCAGCGGGAGCGCCCACAATGAGCAGTTCTTC.

The CDR3 loop reads CASSLQQGLQETQYF. The CDR3, as DNA: TGTGCCAGCAGCTTGCAACAGGGGCTACAAGAGACCCAGTACTTC. The chain employs TRBV11-1 and TRBJ2-5; TRBD1 matches at 7 bases. The CDR3 runs 15 residues. V shed 3 bases and J 2 bases; nucleotides not matched to a gene: 6. Germline CDR1 is SGHAT and CDR2 is FQDESV (reference sequence).

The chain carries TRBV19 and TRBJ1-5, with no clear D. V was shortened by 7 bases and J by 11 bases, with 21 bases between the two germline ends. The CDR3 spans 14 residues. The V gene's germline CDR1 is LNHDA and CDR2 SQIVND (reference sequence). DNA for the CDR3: TGTGCCAGTACCCCAACGGGGAGCTTTCGAGCCCAGCATTTT. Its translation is CASTPTGSFRAQHF.

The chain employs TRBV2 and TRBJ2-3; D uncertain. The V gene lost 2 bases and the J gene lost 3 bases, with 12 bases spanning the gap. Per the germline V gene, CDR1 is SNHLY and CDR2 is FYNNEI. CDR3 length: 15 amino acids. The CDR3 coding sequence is TGTGCCAGCAGTGAAAGTCCGGGTATGACAGATACGCAGTATTTT. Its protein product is CASSESPGMTDTQYF.

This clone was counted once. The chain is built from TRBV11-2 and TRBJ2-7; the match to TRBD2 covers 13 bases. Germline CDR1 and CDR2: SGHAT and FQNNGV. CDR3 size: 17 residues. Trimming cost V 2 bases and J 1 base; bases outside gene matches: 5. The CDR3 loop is CASSLSSGLAGSYEQYF. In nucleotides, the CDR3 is TGTGCCAGCAGCTTATCGTCGGGACTAGCGGGATCCTACGAGCAGTACTTC.

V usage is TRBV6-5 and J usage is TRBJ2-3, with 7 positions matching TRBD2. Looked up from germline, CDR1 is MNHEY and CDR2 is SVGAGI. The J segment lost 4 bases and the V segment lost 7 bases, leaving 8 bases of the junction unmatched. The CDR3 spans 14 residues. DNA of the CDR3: TGTGCCAGCACCGGCGGGAGTCGGTCAGATACGCAGTATTTT. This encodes CASTGGSRSDTQYF.

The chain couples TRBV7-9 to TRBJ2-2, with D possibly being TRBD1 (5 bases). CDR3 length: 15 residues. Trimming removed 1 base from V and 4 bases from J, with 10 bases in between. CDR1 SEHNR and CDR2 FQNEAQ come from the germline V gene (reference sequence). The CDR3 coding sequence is TGTGCCAGCAGCTTAGACCCCAGGGCCACCGGGGAGCTGTTTTTT. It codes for CASSLDPRATGELFF.